The clone carrying this T cell receptor (beta chain) was seen a single time. This sample is drawn from a study of T cell changes during pregnancy in multiple sclerosis. CDR3 length equals 13 residues. Unmatched junction bases numbered 1, after V lost 4 bases and J lost 2 bases. Germline V lookup: CDR1 SGHAT, CDR2 FQNNGV. TCRdb's table, derived via immunoSEQ multiplex PCR, lists solely in-frame clones and lacks some. The repertoire holds 40,000 to 60,000 clones, with 91% as singletons. The receptor was derived from a female donor with multiple sclerosis, enrolled in a pregnancy study. The sequences come from CD8+ T cells from peripheral blood mononuclear cells, collected in the second trimester of pregnancy. The genes are TRBV11-2 and TRBJ2-7; 8 bases align to TRBD2. The CDR3 DNA follows: TGTGCCAGCAGCTACGGGGGGGCCTACGAGCAGTACTTC. Translated: CASSYGGAYEQYF.